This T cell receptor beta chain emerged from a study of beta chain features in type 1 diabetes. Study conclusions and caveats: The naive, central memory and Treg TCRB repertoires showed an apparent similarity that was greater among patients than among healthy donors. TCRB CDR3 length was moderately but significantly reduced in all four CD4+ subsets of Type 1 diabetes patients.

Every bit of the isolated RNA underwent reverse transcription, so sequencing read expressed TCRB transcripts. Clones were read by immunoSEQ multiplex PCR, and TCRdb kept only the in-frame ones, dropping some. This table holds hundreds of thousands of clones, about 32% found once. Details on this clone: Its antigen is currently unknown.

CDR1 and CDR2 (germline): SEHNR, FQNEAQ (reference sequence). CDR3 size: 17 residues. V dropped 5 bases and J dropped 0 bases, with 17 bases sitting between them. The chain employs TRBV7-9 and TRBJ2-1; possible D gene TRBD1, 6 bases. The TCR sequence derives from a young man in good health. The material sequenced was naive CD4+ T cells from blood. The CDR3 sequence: CASSNLRDIGSYNEQFF. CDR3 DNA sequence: TGTGCCAGCAGCAACCTACGGGACATTGGCTCCTACAATGAGCAGTTCTTC.